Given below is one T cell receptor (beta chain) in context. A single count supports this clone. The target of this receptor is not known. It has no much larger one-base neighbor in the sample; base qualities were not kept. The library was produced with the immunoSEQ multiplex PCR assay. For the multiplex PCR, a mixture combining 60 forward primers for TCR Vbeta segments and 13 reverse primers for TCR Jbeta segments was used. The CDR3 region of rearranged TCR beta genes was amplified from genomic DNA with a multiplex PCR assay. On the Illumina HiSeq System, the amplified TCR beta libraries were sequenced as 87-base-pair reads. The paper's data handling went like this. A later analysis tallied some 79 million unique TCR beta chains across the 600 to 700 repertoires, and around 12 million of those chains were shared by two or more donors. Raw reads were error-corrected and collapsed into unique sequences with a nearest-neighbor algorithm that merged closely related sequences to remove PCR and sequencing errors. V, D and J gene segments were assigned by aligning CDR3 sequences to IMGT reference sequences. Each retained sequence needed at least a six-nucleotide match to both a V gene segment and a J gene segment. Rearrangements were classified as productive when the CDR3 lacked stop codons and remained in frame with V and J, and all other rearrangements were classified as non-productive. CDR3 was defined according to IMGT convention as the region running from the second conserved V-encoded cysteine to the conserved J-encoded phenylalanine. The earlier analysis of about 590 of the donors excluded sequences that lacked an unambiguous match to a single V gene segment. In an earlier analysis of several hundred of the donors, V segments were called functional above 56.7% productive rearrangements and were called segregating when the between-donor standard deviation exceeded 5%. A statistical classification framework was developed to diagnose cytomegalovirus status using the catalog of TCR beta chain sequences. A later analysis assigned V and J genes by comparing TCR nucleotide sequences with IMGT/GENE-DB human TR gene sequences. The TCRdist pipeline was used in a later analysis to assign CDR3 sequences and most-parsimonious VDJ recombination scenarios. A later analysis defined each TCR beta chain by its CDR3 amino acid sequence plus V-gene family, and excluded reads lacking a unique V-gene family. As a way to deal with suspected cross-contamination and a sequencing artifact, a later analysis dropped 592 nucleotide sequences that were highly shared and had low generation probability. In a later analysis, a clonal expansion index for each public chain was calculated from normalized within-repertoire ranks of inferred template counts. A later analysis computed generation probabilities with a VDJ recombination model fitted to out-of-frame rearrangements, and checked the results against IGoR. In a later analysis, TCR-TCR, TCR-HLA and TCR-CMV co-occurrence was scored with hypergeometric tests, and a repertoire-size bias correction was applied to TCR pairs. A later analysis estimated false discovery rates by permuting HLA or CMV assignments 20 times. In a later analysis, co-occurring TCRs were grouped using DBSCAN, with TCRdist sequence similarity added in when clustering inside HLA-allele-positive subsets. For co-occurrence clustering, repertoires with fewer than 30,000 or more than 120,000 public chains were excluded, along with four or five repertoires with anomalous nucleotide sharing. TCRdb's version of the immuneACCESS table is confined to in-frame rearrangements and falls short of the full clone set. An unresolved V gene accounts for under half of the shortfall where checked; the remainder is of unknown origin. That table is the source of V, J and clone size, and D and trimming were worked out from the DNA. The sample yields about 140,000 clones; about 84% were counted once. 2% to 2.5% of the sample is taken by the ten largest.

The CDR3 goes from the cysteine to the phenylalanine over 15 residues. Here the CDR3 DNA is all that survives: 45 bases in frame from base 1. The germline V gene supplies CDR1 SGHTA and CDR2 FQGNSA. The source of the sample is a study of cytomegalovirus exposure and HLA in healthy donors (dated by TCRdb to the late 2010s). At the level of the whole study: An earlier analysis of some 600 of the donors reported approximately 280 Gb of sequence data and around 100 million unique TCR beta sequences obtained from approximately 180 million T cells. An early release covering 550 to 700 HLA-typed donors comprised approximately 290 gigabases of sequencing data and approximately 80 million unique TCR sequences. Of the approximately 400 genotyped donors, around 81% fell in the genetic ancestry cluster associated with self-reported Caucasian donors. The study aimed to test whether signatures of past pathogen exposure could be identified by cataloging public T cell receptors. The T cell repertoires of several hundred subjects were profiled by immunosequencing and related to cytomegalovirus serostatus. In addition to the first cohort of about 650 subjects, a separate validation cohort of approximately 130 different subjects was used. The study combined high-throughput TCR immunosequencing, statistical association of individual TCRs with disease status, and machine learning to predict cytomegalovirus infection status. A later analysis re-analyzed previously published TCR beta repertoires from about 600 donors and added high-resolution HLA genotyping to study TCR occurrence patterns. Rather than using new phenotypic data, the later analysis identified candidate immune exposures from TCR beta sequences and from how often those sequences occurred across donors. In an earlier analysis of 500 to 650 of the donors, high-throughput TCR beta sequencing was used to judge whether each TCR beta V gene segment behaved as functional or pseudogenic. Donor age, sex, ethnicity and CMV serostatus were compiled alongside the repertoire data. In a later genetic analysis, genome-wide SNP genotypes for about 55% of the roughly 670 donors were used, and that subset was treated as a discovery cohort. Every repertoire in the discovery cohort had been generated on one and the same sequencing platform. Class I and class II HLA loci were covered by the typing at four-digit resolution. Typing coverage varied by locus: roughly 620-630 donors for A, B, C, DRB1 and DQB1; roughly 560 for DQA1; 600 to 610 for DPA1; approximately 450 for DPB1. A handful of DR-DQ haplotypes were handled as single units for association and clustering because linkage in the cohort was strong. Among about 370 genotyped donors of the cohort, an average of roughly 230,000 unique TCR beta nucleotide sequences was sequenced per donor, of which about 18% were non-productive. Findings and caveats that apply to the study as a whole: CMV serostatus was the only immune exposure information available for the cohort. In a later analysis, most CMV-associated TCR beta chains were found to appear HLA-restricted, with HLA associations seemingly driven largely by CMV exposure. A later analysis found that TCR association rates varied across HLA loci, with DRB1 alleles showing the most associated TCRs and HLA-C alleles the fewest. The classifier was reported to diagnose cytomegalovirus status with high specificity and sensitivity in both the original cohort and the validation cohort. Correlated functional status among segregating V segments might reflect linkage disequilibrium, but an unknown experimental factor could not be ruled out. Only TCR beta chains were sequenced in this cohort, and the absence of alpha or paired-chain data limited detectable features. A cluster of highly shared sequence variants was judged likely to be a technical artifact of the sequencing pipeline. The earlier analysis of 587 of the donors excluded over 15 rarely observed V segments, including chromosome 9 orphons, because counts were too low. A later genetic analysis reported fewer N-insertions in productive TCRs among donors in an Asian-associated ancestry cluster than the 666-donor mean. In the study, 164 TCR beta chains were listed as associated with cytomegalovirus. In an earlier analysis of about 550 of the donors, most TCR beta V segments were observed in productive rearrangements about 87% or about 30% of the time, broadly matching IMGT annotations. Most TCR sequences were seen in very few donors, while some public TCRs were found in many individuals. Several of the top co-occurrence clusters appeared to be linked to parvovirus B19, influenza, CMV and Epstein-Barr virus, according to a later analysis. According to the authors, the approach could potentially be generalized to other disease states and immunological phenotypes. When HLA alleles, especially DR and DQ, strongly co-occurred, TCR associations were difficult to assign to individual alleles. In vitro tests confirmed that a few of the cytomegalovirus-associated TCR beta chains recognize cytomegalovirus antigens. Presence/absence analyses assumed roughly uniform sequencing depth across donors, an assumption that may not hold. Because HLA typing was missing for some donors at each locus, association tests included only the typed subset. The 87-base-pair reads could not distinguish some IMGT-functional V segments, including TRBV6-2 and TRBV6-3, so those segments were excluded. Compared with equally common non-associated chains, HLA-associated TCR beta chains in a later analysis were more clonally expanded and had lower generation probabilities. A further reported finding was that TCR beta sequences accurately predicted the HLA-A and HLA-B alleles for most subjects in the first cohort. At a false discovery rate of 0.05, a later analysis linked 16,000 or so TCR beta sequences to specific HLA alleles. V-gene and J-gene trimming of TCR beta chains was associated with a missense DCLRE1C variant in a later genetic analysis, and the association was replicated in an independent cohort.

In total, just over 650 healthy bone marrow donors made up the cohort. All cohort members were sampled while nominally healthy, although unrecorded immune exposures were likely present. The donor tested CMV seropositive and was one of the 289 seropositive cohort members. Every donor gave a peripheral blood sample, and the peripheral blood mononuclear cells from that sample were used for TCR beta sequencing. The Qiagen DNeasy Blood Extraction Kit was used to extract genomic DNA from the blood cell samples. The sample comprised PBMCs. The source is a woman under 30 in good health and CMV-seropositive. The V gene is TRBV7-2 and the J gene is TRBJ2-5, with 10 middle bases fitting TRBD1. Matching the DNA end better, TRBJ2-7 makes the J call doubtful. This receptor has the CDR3 CASSQSGQGIYEQYF. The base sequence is TGTGCCAGCAGCCAATCGGGACAGGGGATTTACGAGCAGTACTTC.